This TCR beta chain was identified during a study of OX40 agonist ivuxolimab in advanced cancers. Across the whole study: As their treatment, patients were administered ivuxolimab, an agonistic anti-OX40 (CD134) antibody. Prior therapy, whether anti-PD-1, anti-PD-L1 or anti-CTLA-4, was allowed, and 30% to 40% had some. Study-level points and caveats: The study found that CD8+ T cells averaged more expanded clones than CD4+.

Germline assignment: CDR1 MNHEY and CDR2 SMNVEV (reference sequence). J lost 3 bases, V lost 6 bases, and 10 bases had no gene match. The CDR3 has 15 residues. Some clones are missing from TCRdb's copy, which holds only in-frame ones; the method was immunoSEQ multiplex PCR. The sample shows under 70,000 clones, 85% to 90% of them seen only once. About this clone: The target antigen is unknown.

Drawing of blood for sampling happened at baseline, at cycle 4 day 1, and at cycle 7 day 1. The chain links TRBV27 to TRBJ1-1, with TRBD1 matching 7 bases. The sequence came from an adult with an advanced solid tumor such as melanoma, head and neck, liver or kidney cancer. The sample was CD4+ or CD8+ T cells sorted from blood, taken in a trial of the OX40 agonist ivuxolimab. DNA for the CDR3: TGTGCCAGCAGGGAGGGGGCGGCTTTCTACACTGAAGCTTTCTTT. Encoded protein: CASREGAAFYTEAFF.